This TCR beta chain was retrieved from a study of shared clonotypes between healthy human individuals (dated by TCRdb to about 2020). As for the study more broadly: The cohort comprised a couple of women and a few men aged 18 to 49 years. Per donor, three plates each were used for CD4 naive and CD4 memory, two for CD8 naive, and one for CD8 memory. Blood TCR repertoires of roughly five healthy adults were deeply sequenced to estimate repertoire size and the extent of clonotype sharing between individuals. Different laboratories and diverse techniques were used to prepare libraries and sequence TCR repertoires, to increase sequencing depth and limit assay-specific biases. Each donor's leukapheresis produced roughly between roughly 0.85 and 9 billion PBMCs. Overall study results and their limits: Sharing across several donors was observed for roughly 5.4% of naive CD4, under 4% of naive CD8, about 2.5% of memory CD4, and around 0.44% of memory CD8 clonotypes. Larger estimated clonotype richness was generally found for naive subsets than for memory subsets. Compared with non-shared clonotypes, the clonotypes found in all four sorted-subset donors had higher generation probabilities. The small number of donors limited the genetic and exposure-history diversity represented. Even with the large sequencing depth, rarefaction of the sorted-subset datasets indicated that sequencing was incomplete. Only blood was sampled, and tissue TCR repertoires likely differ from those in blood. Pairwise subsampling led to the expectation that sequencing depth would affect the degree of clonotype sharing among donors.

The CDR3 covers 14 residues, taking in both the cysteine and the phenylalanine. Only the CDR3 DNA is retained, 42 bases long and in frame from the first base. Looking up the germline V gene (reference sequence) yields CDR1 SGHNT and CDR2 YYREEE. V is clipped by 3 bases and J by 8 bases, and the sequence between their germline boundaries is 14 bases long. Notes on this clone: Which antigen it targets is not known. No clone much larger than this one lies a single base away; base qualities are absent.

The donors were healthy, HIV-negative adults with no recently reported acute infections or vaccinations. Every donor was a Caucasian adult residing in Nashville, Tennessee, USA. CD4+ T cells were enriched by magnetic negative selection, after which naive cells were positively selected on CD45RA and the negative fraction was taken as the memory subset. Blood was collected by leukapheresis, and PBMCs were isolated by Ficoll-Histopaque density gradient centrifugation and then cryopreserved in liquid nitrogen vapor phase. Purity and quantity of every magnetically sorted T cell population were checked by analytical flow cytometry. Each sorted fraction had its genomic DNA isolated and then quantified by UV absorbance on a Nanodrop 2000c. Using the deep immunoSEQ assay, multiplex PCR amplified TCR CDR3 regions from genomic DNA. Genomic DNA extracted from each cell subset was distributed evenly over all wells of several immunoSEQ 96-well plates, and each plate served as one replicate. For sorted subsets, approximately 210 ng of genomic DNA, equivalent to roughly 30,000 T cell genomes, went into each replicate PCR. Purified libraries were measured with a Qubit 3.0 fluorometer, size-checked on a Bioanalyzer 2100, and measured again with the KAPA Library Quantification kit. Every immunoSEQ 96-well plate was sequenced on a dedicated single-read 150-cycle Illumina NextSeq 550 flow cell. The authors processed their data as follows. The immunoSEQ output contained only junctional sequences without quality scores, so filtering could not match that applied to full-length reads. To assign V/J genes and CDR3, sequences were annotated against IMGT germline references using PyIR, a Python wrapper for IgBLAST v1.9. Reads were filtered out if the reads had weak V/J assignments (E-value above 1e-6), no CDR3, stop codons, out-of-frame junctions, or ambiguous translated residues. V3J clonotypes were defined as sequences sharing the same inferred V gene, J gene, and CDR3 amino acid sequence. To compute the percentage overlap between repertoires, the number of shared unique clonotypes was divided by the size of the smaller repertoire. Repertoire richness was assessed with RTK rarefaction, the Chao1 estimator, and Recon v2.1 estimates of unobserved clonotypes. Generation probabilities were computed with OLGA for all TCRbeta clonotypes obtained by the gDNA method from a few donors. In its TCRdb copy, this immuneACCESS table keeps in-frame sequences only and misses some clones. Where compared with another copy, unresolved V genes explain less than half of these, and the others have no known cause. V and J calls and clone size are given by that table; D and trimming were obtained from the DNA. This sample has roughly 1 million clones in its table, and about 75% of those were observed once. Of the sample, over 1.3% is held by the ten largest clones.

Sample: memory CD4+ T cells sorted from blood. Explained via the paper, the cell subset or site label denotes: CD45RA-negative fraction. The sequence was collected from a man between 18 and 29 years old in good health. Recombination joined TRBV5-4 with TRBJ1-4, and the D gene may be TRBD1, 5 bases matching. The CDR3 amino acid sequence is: CASSSGGFGEKLFF. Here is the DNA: TGTGCCAGCAGCTCCGGGGGATTCGGGGAAAAACTGTTTTTT. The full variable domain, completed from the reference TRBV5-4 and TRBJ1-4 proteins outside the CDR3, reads ETGVTQSPTHLIKTRGQQVTLRCSSQSGHNTVSWYQQALGQGPQFIFQYYREEENGRGNFPPRFSGLQFPNYSSELNVNALELDDSALYLCASSSGGFGEKLFFGSGTQLSVL.